The 12 T cell receptor beta chains given below trace back to one sample, sequenced in a study of blood T cell repertoires in COVID-19. TCRdb keeps only in-frame clones here, not all; method: immunoSEQ multiplex PCR. The data show 35,000 to 55,000 clones, about 91% seen once. Sequences were obtained from peripheral blood. The receptor set was obtained from a human donor in a cohort sampled during active COVID-19.

V is TRBV25-1 and J is TRBJ1-1; D is unresolved. V was trimmed by 2 bases and J by 6 bases, leaving 7 bases between them. Germline lookup yields CDR1 MGHDK and CDR2 SYGVNS. The CDR3 is 12 residues long. The CDR3 sequence: CASSERRAEAFF. Written as DNA, the CDR3 is TGTGCCAGCAGTGAACGTAGAGCTGAAGCTTTCTTT.

The V gene is TRBV6-6, the J gene TRBJ1-2, with a weak D call TRBD1 (5 bases). The germline V gene has CDR1 MNHNY and CDR2 SVGAGI (reference sequence). Trimming took 5 bases from V and 4 from J, leaving 14 bases between them. This CDR3 is built from 14 residues. The CDR3 region has the DNA TGTGCCAGCAGTCAACGGGGGGATGGCTATGGCTACACCTTC. Translated, it gives CASSQRGDGYGYTF.

V gene TRBV5-1 combines with J gene TRBJ2-5, with 12 bases that match TRBD2. The CDR3 sequence is 16 residues long. Germline assignment: CDR1 SGHRS and CDR2 YFSETQ. With 4 bases clipped from V and 1 base from J, the junction kept 5 bases outside the gene matches. CDR3 amino acids: CASSPTSGGPQETQYF. In DNA form, the CDR3 reads TGCGCCAGCAGCCCCACTAGCGGGGGGCCCCAAGAGACCCAGTACTTC.

Only one count was recorded for this clone. V is TRBV9 and J is TRBJ1-1, with TRBD1 as a possible D gene (5 bases). This CDR3 contains 14 residues. Germline loops: CDR1 SGDLS, CDR2 YYNGEE. Between the trimmed V and J ends, which lost 6 bases and 4 bases, there was a span of 16 bases. This CDR3 is CASTPSRGGTEAFF. DNA for the CDR3: TGTGCCAGCACCCCTTCTCGGGGGGGCACTGAAGCTTTCTTT.

The chain has TRBV5-1 and TRBJ2-2; D is perhaps TRBD2 (5 bases). This CDR3 is 15 amino acids long. The germline CDR1 and CDR2 sequences are SGHRS and YFSETQ. Trimming left V 4 bases short and J 4 bases short, with 14 bases between. The CDR3: CASSGRLAGTGELFF. The CDR3 DNA reads as TGCGCCAGCAGCGGGCGGCTAGCTGGCACCGGGGAGCTGTTTTTT.

The J gene is TRBJ2-1, the V gene TRBV7-9; 8 bases are shared with TRBD2. The CDR3 is 13 residues long. The V and J ends lost 4 bases and 11 bases, in that order; junction bases with no gene match: 7. Germline CDR1 SEHNR, CDR2 FQNEAQ (reference sequence). CDR3 in DNA: TGTGCCAGCAGCTCCGGGGGGGAAAGTAAGCAGTTCTTC. Encoded protein: CASSSGGESKQFF.

The rearrangement uses TRBV30 and TRBJ2-7; 11 nucleotides line up with TRBD2. The V and J ends lost 1 base and 2 bases, in that order; junction bases with no gene match: 7. There are 16 residues in the CDR3. Germline V gene sequence: CDR1 GTSNPN, CDR2 SVGIG (reference sequence). The CDR3 coding sequence is TGTGCCTGGAGTGATCTAGCGGGAGGTTACCCCTACGAGCAGTACTTC. This codes for CAWSDLAGGYPYEQYF.

The chain recombines TRBV11-2 with TRBJ2-3; 8 bases are shared with TRBD2. CDR1 is SGHAT, CDR2 FQNNGV, per germline. The trim removed 7 bases at V and 1 base at J, leaving 7 bases unmatched. The length of the CDR3 is 15 residues. The CDR3: CASISGSYRTDTQYF. DNA of the CDR3: TGTGCCAGCATAAGCGGGAGCTACCGCACAGATACGCAGTATTTT. The variable domain in full, completed from reference TRBV11-2 and TRBJ2-3, reads EAGVAQSPRYKIIEKRQSVAFWCNPISGHATLYWYQQILGQGPKLLIQFQNNGVVDDSQLPKDRFSAERLKGVDSTLKIQPAKLEDSAVYLCASISGSYRTDTQYFGPGTRLTVL.

In its sample, this clone was seen once. V is TRBV19 and J is TRBJ1-2; D remains unclear. V dropped 5 bases and J dropped 5 bases, with 12 bases sitting between them. The CDR3 totals 13 residues. Per germline, CDR1 LNHDA and CDR2 SQIVND (reference sequence). The CDR3 DNA reads as TGTGCCAGTAGTCCCAGACACCTTTATGGCTACACCTTC. This sequence encodes CASSPRHLYGYTF.

This chain connects TRBV6-4 to TRBJ1-2, with TRBD1 matching 11 bases. CDR3 size: 14 residues. Germline-derived CDR1 and CDR2 are MRHNA and SNTAGT. J was trimmed by 4 bases and V by 2 bases; bases with no gene match: 0. The CDR3 loop is CASSDGTGGYGYTF. The CDR3 DNA follows: TGTGCCAGCAGTGACGGGACAGGGGGCTATGGCTACACCTTC.

This clone was recorded once. This rearrangement joins TRBV21-1 to TRBJ1-6; the tabulated D call, TRBD1, remains unverified against the DNA. TRBV21-1 is an annotated pseudogene. This CDR3 has 20 amino acids. As DNA, the CDR3 is TGTGCCAGCAGCAAAAATGTCAGGCACAGACCCAGCTCCTATAATTCACCCCTCCACTTT. It encodes CASSKNVRHRPSSYNSPLHF.

This clone has only one observation. The same CDR3 also results from other DNA sequences found in this sample. CDR3 loop: CASSLDSHSYEQYF. For the CDR3, the DNA is TGTGCCAGCAGCTTGGACAGTCACTCCTACGAGCAGTACTTC. J is TRBJ2-7 and V is TRBV5-5; D ambiguous. The CDR3 length is 14 residues. Trimming shortened V by 0 bases and J by 0 bases, and 7 bases separated the two germline ends. Germline V lookup: CDR1 SGHKS, CDR2 YYEKEE (reference sequence). Combining the CDR3 with reference TRBV5-5 and TRBJ2-7 gives the whole variable domain DAGVTQSPTHLIKTRGQQVTLRCSPISGHKSVSWYQQVLGQGPQFIFQYYEKEERGRGNFPDRFSARQFPNYSSELNVNALLLGDSALYLCASSLDSHSYEQYFGPGTRLTVT.